This entry concerns a single T cell receptor (beta chain). The same CDR3 also results from other DNA sequences found in this sample. A CD45RA-negative memory subset and a CD45RA+ naive subset were separated from the CD4+ cells. Profiling relied on immunoSEQ multiplex PCR, and the TCRdb table lists in-frame clones only, not all of them. The table shows 950,000 to 1,200,000 clones, with 70% to 85% occurring only once. The length of the CDR3 is 14 residues. CDR1 is SGHRS, CDR2 YFSETQ, per germline. The V end lost 0 bases, the J end lost 4 bases, and 10 bases lay between the germline ends. The data were taken from a study of shared clonotypes between healthy human individuals. Whole-study context: CD4 naive and memory got three plates each, CD8 naive two, CD8 memory one.

V is TRBV5-1 and J is TRBJ2-5; no definite D call. The TCR comes from a man in his late teens or twenties in good health. Some clones in this sample may be carry-over from other donors' samples. Sequenced: memory CD4+ T cells from PBMCs. The subset denotes: CD45RA-negative fraction. CDR3 nucleotides: TGCGCCAGCAGCTTGGAAGGCTCGTCAGAGACCCAGTACTTC. The encoded protein is CASSLEGSSETQYF.